The clone carrying this T cell receptor (beta chain) was seen only a few times. TCRdb called the RT-PCR reads again in MiXCR, with one record for every CDR3 protein. Of 650,000 to 800,000 distinct CDR3 sequences in the sample, over 12% were seen once. Germline CDR1 reads LGHDT; CDR2 reads YNNKEL (reference sequence). The CDR3 runs 14 residues. V shed 7 bases and J 11 bases; nucleotides not matched to a gene: 14. The rearrangement uses TRBV3-1 and TRBJ1-1; 9 nucleotides agree with TRBD1. The TCR was taken from a female donor in good health, serving as a healthy control. Sample: memory CD4+ T cells from blood. DNA of the CDR3: TGTGCCAGCACCCTTTCGGGACAGGGCTCTCCGGCTTTCTTT. This translates into CASTLSGQGSPAFF.